The source of this T cell receptor (beta chain) is a study of blood T cell repertoires in COVID-19. About the study: Both acute and convalescent COVID-19 samples were obtained from the United States, Italy and Spain. From T cells, B-cell-depleted T cells, or PBMCs came the material, which was cDNA or gDNA.

V was shortened by 2 bases and J by 1 base, with 11 bases between the two germline ends. The length of the CDR3 is 15 residues. Germline V gene sequence: CDR1 SGHVS, CDR2 FQNEAQ. This clone came up once. Original data processing: Using reference gene primer amplification, nucleated cell counts were estimated. The table came from immunoSEQ multiplex PCR; TCRdb's copy has only in-frame clones and leaves some out. V and J calls and clone size are copied from that table; D and trimming were computed from the DNA. The profile shows about 48,000 clones, 75% to 90% of them singletons. Sequenced: peripheral blood. The origin of this receptor is a man between 65 and 85 years old with acute or convalescent COVID-19. The J gene is TRBJ1-1, the V gene TRBV7-8; D is uncertain. The CDR3 DNA is TGTGCCAGCAGCTTAATGAGGGAGACGAACACTGAAGCTTTCTTT. Amino acids: CASSLMRETNTEAFF.